A selection of T cell receptor beta chains follows, all from one sample in a study of T cells in Graves' hyperthyroidism and ophthalmopathy. TCRdb itself ran the multiplex PCR reads through MiXCR, one entry per CDR3 protein. The sample has 500,000 to 800,000 distinct CDR3 sequences; more than 12% are singletons. Sequenced sample: blood. These receptor sequences come from a woman aged 50 to 65 with Graves' ophthalmopathy. The CDR3 runs from the conserved cysteine through the conserved F or W. A row's size may be missing; if present it is once, few, many or a size class.

clone_size cdr3_length v_call cdr3_aa
few 14 TRBV5-4 CASTLGTLNTEAFF
many 15 TRBV24-1 CATSGLAAQYNEQFF
. 12 TRBV29-1 CSVAGLGTEAFF
. 13 TRBV7-9 CASSLAGLTEAFF
many 12 TRBV7-8 CASSLPVTEAFF
. 17 TRBV19 CASSIRVSSGGYNEQFF
. 15 TRBV5-1 CASSFGGTGANVLTF
many 16 TRBV12-5 CASGLSFGAETYEQYF
many 16 TRBV27 CASSFQTSGRALEQYF
many 15 TRBV20-1 CSAKLNAGYQETQYF
. 14 TRBV12-3/TRBV12-4 CASRKKGAAGVAFF
. 15 TRBV6-1 CASSVLAGGDSEQFF
many 11 TRBV6-1 CASSAGNTIYF
few 21 TRBV7-2 CASSSPGPSGRAPFRGDTQYF
few 13 TRBV6-2/TRBV6-3 CASSYSGFTEAFF
few 19 TRBV28 CASSLSDSPDSRSGNTIYF
. 15 TRBV6-2/TRBV6-3 CASSGLAGGHNEQFF
many 15 TRBV19 CASRPSGGYTGELFF
many 17 TRBV11-3 CASSLGRRSGRLHTQYF
many 14 TRBV7-9 CASSLNERVLEQYF
many 14 TRBV18 CASQDRGNTGELFF
. 17 TRBV5-4 CASSFMDRGIGANVLTF
many 14 TRBV2 CASSKTSIQETQYF
many 12 TRBV20-1 CSARAGYNEQFF
many 14 TRBV30 CAWSPRGSPYEQYF
. 11 TRBV9 CASSPGLVQYF
. 21 TRBV20-1 CSARARHLADLSLLSYNEQFF
many 16 TRBV28 CASSPLAGEFTDTQYF
many 15 TRBV30 CAWAGTGRSNQPQHF
few 17 TRBV20-1 CSARDRTSGSGIGELFF
many 14 TRBV2 CASVEGSSYNEQFF
many 15 TRBV20-1 CSARFSGVGTDTQYF
. 17 TRBV7-6 CASSLRRGSTGIYEQYF
. 14 TRBV7-3 CASQRVLNTGELFF
. 14 TRBV28 CASSLVGARTEAFF
many 13 TRBV12-3/TRBV12-4 CASSLRDYNEQFF
many 15 TRBV27 CASARLAVLTYEQYF
many 16 TRBV7-2 CASSLAASGSYYEQYF
many 14 TRBV11-2 CASSPSGVSYEQYF
many 11 TRBV29-1 CSVRGGAEAFF
. 15 TRBV19 CASSFSGRPLYEQYF
many 15 TRBV7-3 CASSLNPGSTDTQYF